Listed below are T cell receptor beta chains from one sample, sequenced in a study of regulatory T cells in long-lasting Graves disease. TCRdb called the multiplex PCR reads again in MiXCR, with one record for every CDR3 protein. The data show 300,000 to 500,000 distinct CDR3 sequences, with less than 25% seen just once and around 21% held by the top ten. Sequenced here: peripheral blood mononuclear cells (PBMCs), sampled when the disease was refractory, from a patient treated with antithyroid drugs. The receptors come from a female donor with Graves disease. The CDR3 runs from the conserved cysteine through the conserved F or W. The order of the fields is CDR3 protein, J gene, V gene.

cdr3_aa: CASSLYGTGAQEQFF; j_call: TRBJ2-1; v_call: TRBV5-1
cdr3_aa: CASRIDGGMPSGELFF; j_call: TRBJ2-2; v_call: TRBV28
cdr3_aa: CASSSPRGGPGNTIYF; j_call: TRBJ1-3; v_call: TRBV11-2
cdr3_aa: CAISAQGEDTEAFF; j_call: TRBJ1-1; v_call: TRBV10-3
cdr3_aa: CASSLGFGTEAFF; j_call: TRBJ1-1; v_call: TRBV11-2
cdr3_aa: CASTYSLMNTEAFF; j_call: TRBJ1-1; v_call: TRBV19
cdr3_aa: CASSLPDGLNEQFF; j_call: TRBJ2-1; v_call: TRBV28
cdr3_aa: CSAMWSTTNEKLFF; j_call: TRBJ1-4; v_call: TRBV20-1
cdr3_aa: CSARDSRGADTQYF; j_call: TRBJ2-3; v_call: TRBV20-1
cdr3_aa: CASSLYLEAFF; j_call: TRBJ1-1; v_call: TRBV19
cdr3_aa: CSAWRQGPQGEKLFF; j_call: TRBJ1-4; v_call: TRBV29-1
cdr3_aa: CASSEAARHTEAFF; j_call: TRBJ1-1; v_call: TRBV7-9
cdr3_aa: CASSLSSPRLAVQDTQYF; j_call: NA; v_call: TRBV7-2
cdr3_aa: CASSQNQGAGANVLTF; j_call: TRBJ2-6; v_call: TRBV4-3
cdr3_aa: CASSLSPRFWGGNQETQYF; j_call: TRBJ2-5; v_call: TRBV2
cdr3_aa: CSALEGFGLPLHF; j_call: TRBJ1-6; v_call: TRBV20-1
cdr3_aa: CASSPDGNYGYTF; j_call: TRBJ1-2; v_call: TRBV5-1